These T cell receptor beta chains were read from a single sample in a study of CD8 T cells in ankylosing spondylitis. TCRdb recomputed calls from the 5' RACE reads with MiXCR, one row per CDR3 protein. This sample has about 240,000 distinct CDR3 sequences, with around 7.8% found just once. Sequences were obtained from blood, either unsorted or a sorted T cell fraction (not recorded which). The receptors were gathered from a male donor with ankylosing spondylitis or in good health (not recorded which). The CDR3 runs from the conserved cysteine through the conserved F or W. A D gene is named only where the DNA matches it firmly. Expanded clones get a size class; other rows say once, few or many, or leave the size out.

D	V	J	length	size	CDR3	DNA
TRBD2	TRBV7-9	TRBJ2-1	15	many	CASAGTSGAGNEQFF	TGTGCCAGCGCTGGGACTAGCGGGGCTGGGAATGAGCAGTTCTTC
-	TRBV7-2	TRBJ1-1	17	many	CASRFKSLTPMNTEAFF	TGTGCCAGCAGGTTTAAGTCTCTGACACCGATGAACACTGAAGCTTTCTTT
-	TRBV5-1	TRBJ2-1	18	many	CASSLMIGGGHSYNEQFF	TGCGCCAGCAGCTTGATGATAGGGGGGGGCCACTCCTACAATGAGCAGTTCTTC
-	TRBV20-1	TRBJ2-3	15	many	CSAQRRDTSTDTQYF	TGCAGTGCTCAACGCCGGGATACTAGCACAGATACGCAGTATTTT
-	TRBV7-9	TRBJ2-3	15	-	CASRSAALGTDTQYF	TGTGCCAGCAGAAGTGCGGCACTTGGAACAGATACGCAGTATTTT
TRBD1	TRBV6-4	TRBJ2-2	14	-	CAGTGQENTGELFF	TGTGCCGGGACGGGACAGGAGAACACCGGGGAGCTGTTTTTT
TRBD2	TRBV4-2	TRBJ2-1	16	few	CASSQDGAGGRIEQFF	TGTGCCAGCAGCCAAGATGGTGCGGGAGGGCGTATTGAGCAGTTCTTC
-	TRBV7-2	TRBJ2-7	17	many	CASSSQASDQGSYEQYF	TGTGCCAGCAGCAGCCAGGCCTCGGACCAGGGTAGCTACGAGCAGTACTTC
TRBD1	TRBV6-2/TRBV6-3	TRBJ2-1	13	many	CATEGDRDDEQFF	TGTGCCACCGAAGGGGACAGGGACGATGAGCAGTTCTTC
-	TRBV6-1	TRBJ2-3	13	few	CASSGLLDDTQYF	TGTGCCAGCAGTGGGCTACTAGATGATACGCAGTATTTT
-	TRBV30	TRBJ2-7	13	few	CAWSVGTKYEQYF	TGTGCCTGGAGTGTAGGGACCAAGTACGAGCAGTACTTC
TRBD1	TRBV14	TRBJ2-1	18	many	CASSSRTGSGDTYNEQFF	TGTGCCAGCAGTTCAAGGACAGGTTCAGGGGATACCTACAATGAGCAGTTCTTC
TRBD2	TRBV20-1	TRBJ2-1	16	many	CSATVLRLADYNEQFF	TGCAGTGCTACTGTCCTGAGACTAGCGGACTACAATGAGCAGTTCTTC
TRBD1	TRBV5-1	TRBJ1-2	14	many	CASSPGDRGNGYTF	TGCGCCAGCAGCCCCGGGGACAGGGGTAATGGCTACACCTTC